The entry that follows covers one TCR beta chain sequence. This record belongs to a study of blood T cell repertoires in COVID-19. In the study overall: The United States, Italy and Spain provided the acute and convalescent COVID-19 samples. PBMCs, B-cell-depleted T cells, or T cells provided the cDNA or gDNA that made up the material.

CDR3 size: 15 residues. Germline V gene sequence: CDR1 SQVTM, CDR2 ANQGSEA. J lost 1 base, V lost 3 bases, and 7 bases had no gene match. Cohort allocation depended upon clinical history that participants reported. Original handling: Counts of nucleated cells, estimated from reference gene primer amplification, were obtained. TCRdb's table, derived via immunoSEQ multiplex PCR, lists solely in-frame clones and lacks some. D and trimming come from the DNA, and the V and J calls and clone size come from that table. The sample includes 250,000 to 300,000 clones, around 84% of them seen just once. J is TRBJ2-5 and V is TRBV29-1, with 8 nucleotides matching TRBD1. The sequencing input was PBMCs or T cells enriched from blood (not recorded which). The sequence derives from a man in his forties who had been exposed to COVID-19. The CDR3 DNA is TGCAGCGTTGATGGTTGGACAGGGCCCCAAGAGACCCAGTACTTC. It translates to CSVDGWTGPQETQYF.